Listed below are T cell receptor beta chains from one sample, sequenced in a study of cytomegalovirus exposure and HLA in healthy donors. Profiling relied on immunoSEQ multiplex PCR, and the TCRdb table lists in-frame clones only, not all of them. Seen here are 130,000 or so clones, around two thirds observed once, and the top ten hold under 9%. Sample: PBMCs. The receptors come from a middle-aged woman in good health and CMV-seropositive. Each CDR3 is given without its conserved first and last residue.

cdr3_aa: ASSHLRGSPQGGYT
j_call: TRBJ1-2
v_call: TRBV23-1

cdr3_aa: ASNSYEQY
j_call: TRBJ2-7
v_call: TRBV6-1

cdr3_aa: ASSELAGGYNEQF
j_call: TRBJ2-1
v_call: TRBV6-1

cdr3_aa: ASSLRRGFSYEQY
j_call: TRBJ2-7
v_call: TRBV7-8

cdr3_aa: ASSPSPRPGEQY
j_call: TRBJ2-7
v_call: TRBV7-9

cdr3_aa: ASSLEGWGVSGYT
j_call: TRBJ1-2
v_call: TRBV28

cdr3_aa: ASSPPQGRISTDTQY
j_call: TRBJ2-3
v_call: TRBV7-9

cdr3_aa: ASSYTGGTEAF
j_call: TRBJ1-1
v_call: TRBV7-8

cdr3_aa: ASSLVGGGYNEQF
j_call: TRBJ2-1
v_call: TRBV5-1

cdr3_aa: SAIKNTEAF
j_call: TRBJ1-1
v_call: TRBV20-1

cdr3_aa: ASSIDRSNEKLF
j_call: TRBJ1-4
v_call: TRBV2

cdr3_aa: ASSPPPVPRGYT
j_call: TRBJ1-2
v_call: TRBV18

cdr3_aa: ASSLAQGLAKY
j_call: TRBJ2-5
v_call: TRBV7-9

cdr3_aa: ASSPSPGQGIPYEQY
j_call: TRBJ2-7
v_call: TRBV27

cdr3_aa: ASSLAPTAVEAF
j_call: TRBJ1-1
v_call: TRBV11-2

cdr3_aa: ASSLAGRSTEAF
j_call: TRBJ1-1
v_call: TRBV7-2

cdr3_aa: ASSGGQGNQPQH
j_call: TRBJ1-5
v_call: TRBV9

cdr3_aa: ASSYSPPGTEAF
j_call: TRBJ1-1
v_call: TRBV6-5

cdr3_aa: ASSLLTQETQY
j_call: TRBJ2-5
v_call: TRBV5-1

cdr3_aa: ASSFWQAYNEQF
j_call: TRBJ2-1
v_call: TRBV5-8

cdr3_aa: AIRSPSTDTQY
j_call: TRBJ2-3
v_call: TRBV10-3

cdr3_aa: ATSPTRGNEKLF
j_call: TRBJ1-4
v_call: TRBV19

cdr3_aa: ASKGQDGSGSYNEQF
j_call: TRBJ2-1
v_call: TRBV19

cdr3_aa: ASSPWDRASGHSGNTIY
j_call: TRBJ1-3
v_call: TRBV9

cdr3_aa: ATSRAPDTFQY
j_call: TRBJ2-4
v_call: TRBV15

cdr3_aa: ASSSTGLVSGNTIY
j_call: TRBJ1-3
v_call: TRBV7-8

cdr3_aa: ASSLAQGLKTQY
j_call: TRBJ2-5
v_call: TRBV7-7

cdr3_aa: ASSAQTGFNEAF
j_call: TRBJ1-1
v_call: TRBV6-1

cdr3_aa: ASSLLSDSPLH
j_call: TRBJ1-6
v_call: TRBV19

cdr3_aa: ASSQAGGSWTEAF
j_call: TRBJ1-1
v_call: TRBV14

cdr3_aa: ASSPTGTSVTGELF
j_call: TRBJ2-2
v_call: TRBV6-6

cdr3_aa: ASSLTGGFYEQY
j_call: TRBJ2-7
v_call: TRBV7-8

cdr3_aa: AWSVVGQRYEQY
j_call: TRBJ2-7
v_call: TRBV30

cdr3_aa: ASGLGLPYYEQY
j_call: TRBJ2-7
v_call: TRBV6-6

cdr3_aa: ASSAGDRGAYEQY
j_call: TRBJ2-7
v_call: TRBV9

cdr3_aa: ASSRQGSGNTIY
j_call: TRBJ1-3
v_call: TRBV6-6

cdr3_aa: ASSFAQTRDKYTDTQY
j_call: TRBJ2-3
v_call: TRBV7-9

cdr3_aa: ASSNRVVGYT
j_call: TRBJ1-2
v_call: TRBV7-9

cdr3_aa: ASSSGYGYT
j_call: TRBJ1-2
v_call: TRBV11-2

cdr3_aa: ASSVSGQYTEAF
j_call: TRBJ1-1
v_call: TRBV9

cdr3_aa: ASSLVPSGTPSGELF
j_call: TRBJ2-2
v_call: TRBV5-1

cdr3_aa: ASSPGTQETQY
j_call: TRBJ2-5
v_call: TRBV13

cdr3_aa: ASSLGIQGGDQPQH
j_call: TRBJ1-5
v_call: TRBV5-1

cdr3_aa: ASRGTGTGELF
j_call: TRBJ2-2
v_call: TRBV14

cdr3_aa: ASSRTSGGTDTQY
j_call: TRBJ2-3
v_call: TRBV19

cdr3_aa: AIRTTGAGEQY
j_call: TRBJ2-7
v_call: TRBV10-3

cdr3_aa: ASSLDTGFTGELF
j_call: TRBJ2-2
v_call: TRBV7-9

cdr3_aa: ASSEMPGRNGYT
j_call: TRBJ1-2
v_call: TRBV2

cdr3_aa: ASSASGNTDTQY
j_call: TRBJ2-3
v_call: TRBV5-1

cdr3_aa: ASSGTSGGPDTQY
j_call: TRBJ2-3
v_call: TRBV25-1

cdr3_aa: ASSFRSPGLAGGAEQY
j_call: TRBJ2-7
v_call: TRBV28

cdr3_aa: ASSPSGSSYNEQF
j_call: TRBJ2-1
v_call: TRBV4-1

cdr3_aa: ASSYPDRGGYT
j_call: TRBJ1-2
v_call: TRBV6-5

cdr3_aa: AGGQTPYEQY
j_call: TRBJ2-7
v_call: TRBV28

cdr3_aa: ASSFRTGAGGGLPQH
j_call: TRBJ1-5
v_call: TRBV28

cdr3_aa: AAQNTGELF
j_call: TRBJ2-2
v_call: TRBV30

cdr3_aa: ASRGQGATGELF
j_call: TRBJ2-2
v_call: TRBV10-1

cdr3_aa: ASSPRGQSFNQPQH
j_call: TRBJ1-5
v_call: TRBV6-6

cdr3_aa: ASTGGASGSSYNEQF
j_call: TRBJ2-1
v_call: TRBV7-2